What follows are 27 T cell receptor beta chains derived from one specimen sequenced in a study of neurological immune-mediated disorders. TCRdb passed the 5' RACE reads through MiXCR, listing each CDR3 protein once. The sample shows tens of thousands of distinct CDR3 sequences, around 3% of them seen only once. Sequenced: PBMCs. The source of these receptors is a man in his forties or fifties with multiple sclerosis.

This clonotype was detected ten times or more. The chain has TRBV7-2 and TRBJ1-1, with no clear D. Trimming pared 3 bases from V and 1 base from J, leaving 9 bases between. The CDR3 spans 14 residues. The germline CDR1 and CDR2 sequences are SGHTA and FQGNSA. In DNA form, the CDR3 reads TGTGCCAGCAGCTTCTTTCACAAGAACACTGAAGCTTTCTTT. It codes for CASSFFHKNTEAFF.

The table lists this clonotype with many counts. The chain has TRBV20-1 and TRBJ2-3; 8 bases agree with TRBD2. This CDR3 has 13 amino acids. Germline CDR1 and CDR2: DFQATT and SNEGSKA (reference sequence). V lost 4 bases and J lost 6; bases outside the gene matches: 6. The CDR3 bases are TGCAGTGCTAATGTAGCGGGGAGCGATACGCAGTATTTT. Amino acids: CSANVAGSDTQYF.

The chain has TRBV12-3 or TRBV12-4 and TRBJ2-1; D call uncertain. CDR3 length: 14 residues. V was shortened by 3 bases and J by 8 bases, with 14 bases between the two germline ends. CDR3 in DNA: TGTGCCAGCAGTTTGGCCTCCGGGCGGCATGAGCAGTTCTTC. Translated, it gives CASSLASGRHEQFF.

This clonotype was picked up many times. The chain recombines TRBV12-3 or TRBV12-4 with TRBJ2-3; 8 bases line up with TRBD1. This CDR3 region has 16 residues. Trimming took 2 bases from V and 0 from J; bases not matched to a gene: 4. The CDR3 here is CASSLQGAGSTDTQYF. Written as DNA, the CDR3 is TGTGCCAGCAGTTTACAGGGGGCGGGAAGCACAGATACGCAGTATTTT.

This clonotype has ten or more counts. The chain uses TRBV11-3 and TRBJ2-2; D possibly corresponds to TRBD1 (5 bases). CDR3 size: 14 residues. V was cut by 5 bases and J by 5 bases, with 12 bases left in between. Germline V gene data show CDR1 as SGHNT and CDR2 as YENEEA. CDR3 sequence (DNA): TGTGCCAGCAGCGGCGGACATCTTACCGGGGAGCTGTTTTTT. The encoded protein is CASSGGHLTGELFF.

In its sample, this clonotype was seen many times. This chain joins TRBV7-7 and TRBJ2-1, with D perhaps matching TRBD2 (5 bases). Looked up from germline, CDR1 is SSHAT and CDR2 is FNYEAQ (reference sequence). The length of the CDR3 is 14 residues. V dropped 5 bases and J dropped 3 bases, with 11 bases sitting between them. The CDR3 DNA reads TGTGCCAGCAGCAAGAACCGGGACTACAATGAGCAGTTCTTC. Translating gives CASSKNRDYNEQFF. Using reference TRBV7-7 and TRBJ2-1 for the parts outside the CDR3, the full variable domain is GAGVSQSPRYKVTKRGQDVTLRCDPISSHATLYWYQQALGQGPEFLTYFNYEAQPDKSGLPSDRFSAERPEGSISTLTIQRTEQRDSAMYRCASSKNRDYNEQFFGPGTRLTVL.

The CDR3 loop reads CATSDWIAGEYNEQFF. DNA for the CDR3: TGTGCCACCAGTGACTGGATAGCGGGGGAGTACAATGAGCAGTTCTTC. The chain links TRBV24-1 to TRBJ2-1; 9 positions agree with TRBD2. Germline assignment: CDR1 KGHDR and CDR2 SFDVKD. V was pared by 4 bases and J by 4 bases, with 7 bases of the junction left unmatched. This CDR3 is built from 16 residues.

This clonotype occurred many times. The chain couples TRBV5-1 to TRBJ2-5, with TRBD2 matching over 12 bases. The CDR3 length is 16 residues. Germline CDR1 and CDR2: SGHRS and YFSETQ. Trimming at V came to 4 bases and at J to 1 base, leaving 5 bases not matched to a gene. The DNA of the CDR3 is TGCGCCAGCAGCGTGCGGACTAGCGGGGCCCAAGAGACCCAGTACTTC. The encoded protein is CASSVRTSGAQETQYF.

CDR3 sequence (DNA): TGTGCCAGCAGCTTGCTGACTAGCGTTGGCTGGGGAGAGACCCAGTACTTC. It encodes CASSLLTSVGWGETQYF. The chain is built from TRBV7-9 and TRBJ2-5; 8 bases are shared with TRBD2. This CDR3 region has 17 residues. The ends lost 3 bases at V and 4 bases at J; junction bases unmatched: 13. CDR1 is SEHNR and CDR2 is FQNEAQ in the germline V gene (reference sequence). The full variable domain, with the rest looked up from reference TRBV7-9 and TRBJ2-5, is DTGVSQNPRHKITKRGQNVTFRCDPISEHNRLYWYRQTLGQGPEFLTYFQNEAQLEKSRLLSDRFSAERPKGSFSTLEIQRTEQGDSAMYLCASSLLTSVGWGETQYFGPGTRLLVL.

The rearrangement uses TRBV18 and TRBJ2-3; 8 bases agree with TRBD1. The length of the CDR3 is 13 residues. Germline CDR1 reads KGHSH; CDR2 reads LQKENI. V gave up 4 bases and J gave up 3 bases; unmatched junction bases: 0. The CDR3 region has the DNA TGTGCCAGCTCACGGACAGGGACAGATACGCAGTATTTT. This translates into CASSRTGTDTQYF.

This clonotype was picked up a small number of times. The rearrangement uses TRBV9 and TRBJ1-6; D possibly corresponds to TRBD1 (5 bases). The germline V gene has CDR1 SGDLS and CDR2 YYNGEE. The CDR3 is made up of 14 amino acids. V dropped 4 bases and J dropped 7 bases, with 12 bases sitting between them. CDR3 DNA: TGTGCCAGCAGCTGGGAGGGACGCAATTCACCCCTCCACTTT. Encoded protein: CASSWEGRNSPLHF.

At least ten counts were recorded for this clonotype. The chain couples TRBV27 to TRBJ2-5, with D perhaps matching TRBD2 (6 bases). The V gene lost 6 bases and the J gene lost 1 base, with 12 bases spanning the gap. CDR3 length: 14 residues. Germline V gene lookup returns CDR1 MNHEY and CDR2 SMNVEV (reference sequence). The CDR3 protein is CASRPRGFQETQYF. CDR3 bases: TGTGCCAGCAGGCCGCGGGGCTTCCAAGAGACCCAGTACTTC.

This clonotype was recorded many times. The chain carries TRBV15 and TRBJ1-1; D remains ambiguous. This CDR3 is built from 12 residues. With 0 bases removed from V and 6 bases from J, the gap between germline ends came to 5 bases. Per germline, CDR1 LNHNV and CDR2 YYDKDF (reference sequence). This CDR3 reads CATSRERAEAFF. The CDR3 DNA sequence: TGTGCCACCAGCAGAGAACGGGCTGAAGCTTTCTTT.

This clonotype was counted ten times or more. The rearrangement links TRBV11-2 to TRBJ2-6; D may be TRBD2 (5 bases). V gave up 4 bases and J gave up 3 bases, with 16 bases separating them. Germline CDR1 SGHAT, CDR2 FQNNGV. The CDR3 contains 17 residues. The CDR3 DNA reads as TGTGCCAGCAGCTCAGACACGAGGGTAGATGGGGCCAACGTCCTGACTTTC. The encoded protein is CASSSDTRVDGANVLTF. Based on the CDR3 plus reference TRBV11-2 and TRBJ2-6, the full variable domain is EAGVAQSPRYKIIEKRQSVAFWCNPISGHATLYWYQQILGQGPKLLIQFQNNGVVDDSQLPKDRFSAERLKGVDSTLKIQPAKLEDSAVYLCASSSDTRVDGANVLTFGAGSRLTVL.

Ten or more counts support this clonotype. The chain uses TRBV9 and TRBJ1-1; 9 bases match TRBD1. CDR3 length: 15 residues. Trimming removed 0 bases from V and 1 base from J; junction bases left unmatched: 1. CDR1 SGDLS and CDR2 YYNGEE come from the germline V gene. CDR3 residues: CASSVAQGANTEAFF. CDR3 nucleotides: TGTGCCAGCAGCGTAGCACAGGGGGCGAACACTGAAGCTTTCTTT.

This clonotype was recorded many times. The chain has TRBV5-1 and TRBJ2-7; 7 bases match TRBD1. Germline V gene data show CDR1 as SGHRS and CDR2 as YFSETQ. The CDR3 loop spans 14 amino acids. J lost 2 bases, V lost 2 bases, and 4 bases had no gene match. In nucleotides, the CDR3 is TGCGCCAGCAGCTTAGGGACAGAGGCCTACGAGCAGTACTTC. This sequence encodes CASSLGTEAYEQYF.

This clonotype was seen at least ten times. The chain joins TRBV5-1 to TRBJ1-5; 9 nucleotides agree with TRBD1. CDR1 is SGHRS, CDR2 YFSETQ, per germline. CDR3 length: 14 amino acids. Germline trimming cut 4 bases from V and 7 bases from J; bases unmatched to any gene: 6. CDR3 sequence reads: CASSPDRGGQPQHF. CDR3 nucleotides: TGCGCCAGCAGCCCGGACAGGGGAGGCCAGCCCCAGCATTTT. Variable domain in full (rest from reference TRBV5-1 and TRBJ1-5): KAGVTQTPRYLIKTRGQQVTLSCSPISGHRSVSWYQQTPGQGLQFLFEYFSETQRNKGNFPGRFSGRQFSNSRSEMNVSTLELGDSALYLCASSPDRGGQPQHFGDGTRLSIL.

Ten or more counts support this clonotype. The chain recombines TRBV6-5 with TRBJ2-1; 8 bases are a match to TRBD1. V was clipped by 1 base and J by 6 bases; unmatched bases: 5. CDR3 length: 15 residues. In germline, CDR1 is MNHEY, CDR2 SVGAGI. The CDR3 DNA reads as TGTGCCAGCAGTTACTTTAGAGGGACAGGCAATGAGCAGTTCTTC. Protein sequence: CASSYFRGTGNEQFF.

At least ten counts were recorded for this clonotype. J is TRBJ2-5 and V is TRBV6-1; no firm D call. Trimming shortened V by 2 bases and J by 1 base, and 5 bases separated the two germline ends. The germline V gene encodes CDR1 MNHNS and CDR2 SASEGT. This CDR3 contains 13 residues. DNA of the CDR3: TGTGCCAGCAGTGAATCATTCCAAGAGACCCAGTACTTC. It is translated as CASSESFQETQYF.

This clonotype was recorded many times. This rearrangement joins TRBV20-1 to TRBJ2-1; D is unresolved. Trimming stripped 6 bases from V and 7 bases from J, with 19 bases between. The CDR3 is 14 amino acids. Germline CDR1 and CDR2: DFQATT and SNEGSKA (reference sequence). As DNA, the CDR3 is TGCAGTGCCGGAGTGCCTGCCGTAGGAAATGAGCAGTTCTTC. Encoded protein: CSAGVPAVGNEQFF.

This clonotype was seen many times. This chain uses TRBV7-8 with TRBJ2-7, with D hard to call. Per germline, CDR1 SGHVS and CDR2 FQNEAQ. This CDR3 has 11 residues. The V and J ends lost 5 bases and 5 bases respectively, with 7 bases between them. CDR3 loop: CASSARNEQYF. As DNA, the CDR3 is TGTGCCAGCAGCGCCAGGAACGAGCAGTACTTC.

This clonotype was detected many times. The chain is built from TRBV28 and TRBJ2-7, with no clear D. Germline loops: CDR1 MDHEN, CDR2 SYDVKM. The V end lost 5 bases, the J end lost 3 bases, and 2 bases lay between the germline ends. The CDR3 loop spans 10 amino acids. The DNA of the CDR3 is TGTGCCAGCAGTCTCTACGAGCAGTACTTC. It translates to CASSLYEQYF.

This clonotype was detected only a few times. A junction end diverges from the germline sequence, so it may reflect a read error. V gene TRBV28 combines with J gene TRBJ1-5, with D unresolved. The CDR3 runs to 12 residues. CDR1 MDHEN and CDR2 SYDVKM come from the germline V gene. DNA of the CDR3: TGTGCCAGCAGTTTAAGCAATCAGCACCAGCATTTT. Protein product: CASSLSNQHQHF.

This clonotype came up many times. The J gene is TRBJ2-6, the V gene TRBV5-1, with 10 bases identical to TRBD2. Germline trimming cut 1 base from V and 2 bases from J; bases unmatched to any gene: 0. The CDR3 covers 16 residues. Germline lookup yields CDR1 SGHRS and CDR2 YFSETQ. CDR3 sequence (DNA): TGCGCCAGCAGCTTGAGCGGGGGGGCTGGGGCCAACGTCCTGACTTTC. The encoded protein is CASSLSGGAGANVLTF.

This clonotype was recorded at least ten times. This chain uses TRBV20-1 with TRBJ2-5; TRBD2 matches 8 bases. V gave up 6 bases and J gave up 6 bases; unmatched junction bases: 9. This CDR3 comprises 13 residues. In germline, CDR1 is DFQATT, CDR2 SNEGSKA (reference sequence). CDR3: CSAVPGGAKTQYF. In DNA form, the CDR3 reads TGCAGTGCCGTGCCCGGGGGGGCTAAGACCCAGTACTTC.

This clonotype was recorded many times. The V call is TRBV20-1, the J call TRBJ1-2; TRBD1 aligns across 8 bases. The V segment lost 0 bases and the J segment 4 bases; nucleotides outside the gene matches: 10. Per the germline V gene, CDR1 is DFQATT and CDR2 is SNEGSKA (reference sequence). CDR3 length: 16 amino acids. CDR3 nucleotide sequence: TGCAGTGCTAGAGATCTTTCAGACAGGGGAAGCTATGGCTACACCTTC. Residues: CSARDLSDRGSYGYTF.

This clonotype was detected many times. This CDR3 reads CASSLLDTNEQFF. In nucleotides, the CDR3 is TGTGCCAGCAGTTTATTGGACACCAATGAGCAGTTCTTC. The gene calls are TRBV12-3 or TRBV12-4 and TRBJ2-1; perhaps TRBD1 as D (5 bases). Trimming took off 2 bases at V and 6 bases at J, with 8 bases between the two ends. The CDR3 extends over 13 amino acids.